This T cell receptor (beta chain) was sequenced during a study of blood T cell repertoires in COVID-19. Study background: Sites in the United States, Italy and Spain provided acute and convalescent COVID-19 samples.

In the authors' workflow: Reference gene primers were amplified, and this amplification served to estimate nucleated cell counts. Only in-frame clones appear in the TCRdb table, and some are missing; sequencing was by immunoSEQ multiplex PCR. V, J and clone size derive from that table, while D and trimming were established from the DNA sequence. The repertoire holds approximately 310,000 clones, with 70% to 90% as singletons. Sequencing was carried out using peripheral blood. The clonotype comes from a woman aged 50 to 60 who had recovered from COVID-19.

The CDR3 DNA sequence: TGTGCCAGCAGCTTGACTGTGGCTAGCGGGAAGTTTGGAGATACGCAGTATTTT. Amino acids: CASSLTVASGKFGDTQYF. This chain joins TRBV5-6 and TRBJ2-3; 9 bases align to TRBD2. Germline CDR1 SGHDT, CDR2 YYEEEE. The CDR3 length is 18 residues. V shed 1 base, J shed 5 bases, and the junction held 14 bases outside the gene matches.